A single sample is the source of the 32 T cell receptor beta chains below, sequenced in a study of shared clonotypes between healthy human individuals (dated by TCRdb to the early 2020s). The library was obtained by the immunoSEQ multiplex PCR assay. TCRdb re-hosts the immuneACCESS table, in-frame sequences only. Its copies lack some clones; in the studies checked, an unresolved V gene accounts for under half of them, and the cause for the rest is not known. For this sample the table gives over a million clones, of which around 82% were detected only once. Jointly, the top ten make up 0.61% of the sample. Sequences were obtained from memory CD4+ T cells from PBMCs. In the paper's terms, the cell subset or site label means: CD45RA-negative fraction. These receptors originate from a man aged 18 to 29 in good health. Some clones in this sample may be carry-over from other donors' samples.

The genes are TRBV7-9 and TRBJ1-1; weak D call: TRBD1 (6 bases). V lost 0 bases and J 6 bases, leaving 17 bases between the germline ends. CDR1 is SEHNR, CDR2 FQNEAQ, per germline (reference sequence). The length of the CDR3 is 16 residues. The CDR3 region has the DNA TGTGCCAGCAGCTTAGCGCGAGGGGGGTATGGTGCTGAAGCTTTCTTT. The encoded protein is CASSLARGGYGAEAFF.

This chain connects TRBV7-2 to TRBJ2-1; D is perhaps TRBD1 or TRBD2 (5 bases each). Trimming left V 6 bases short and J 7 bases short, with 16 bases between. The germline gives CDR1 SGHTA, CDR2 FQGNSA. This CDR3 is 14 amino acids long. CDR3 region: CASRSWGEGNEQFF. Written as DNA, the CDR3 is TGTGCCAGCAGGTCGTGGGGTGAGGGGAATGAGCAGTTCTTC.

The chain carries TRBV7-9 and TRBJ1-5; 7 bases are a match to TRBD1. Unmatched junction bases numbered 17, after V lost 5 bases and J lost 1 base. Germline V gene data show CDR1 as SEHNR and CDR2 as FQNEAQ (reference sequence). The CDR3 loop spans 19 amino acids. CDR3 loop: CASSTPRGQAIVSNQPQHF. CDR3 DNA: TGTGCCAGCAGCACCCCAAGGGGGCAGGCTATAGTGAGCAATCAGCCCCAGCATTTT.

This chain uses TRBV11-1 with TRBJ1-2; D may be TRBD1 (6 bases). V lost 2 bases to trimming and J lost 2 bases, with 6 bases between them. The CDR3 sequence is 13 residues long. CDR1 and CDR2 from the germline V gene are SGHAT and FQDESV (reference sequence). Written as DNA, the CDR3 is TGTGCCAGCAGCTTAAGGGGGAACTATGGCTACACCTTC. Its protein product is CASSLRGNYGYTF.

This chain links TRBV5-6 with TRBJ1-1; D ambiguous. The CDR3 contains 13 residues. Germline lookup yields CDR1 SGHDT and CDR2 YYEEEE. V was pared by 4 bases and J by 3 bases, with 10 bases between. CDR3 DNA sequence: TGTGCCAGCAGCCGAGGGTACGACACTGAAGCTTTCTTT. It specifies CASSRGYDTEAFF.

The CDR3 loop is CAWGRTGEAFF. The CDR3 region has the DNA TGTGCCTGGGGGCGGACAGGTGAAGCTTTCTTT. The genes are TRBV30 and TRBJ1-1; 7 nucleotides line up with TRBD1. Germline CDR1 and CDR2: GTSNPN and SVGIG (reference sequence). The V gene end was trimmed by 5 bases and the J gene end by 7 bases; junction bases not matched to a gene: 4. This CDR3 contains 11 residues.

This clone was observed a single time. The chain is built from TRBV28 and TRBJ2-7, with D tentatively TRBD1 (5 bases). Germline V gene lookup returns CDR1 MDHEN and CDR2 SYDVKM. V dropped 5 bases and J dropped 2 bases, with 19 bases sitting between them. The CDR3 is 16 amino acids. Here the CDR3 reads CASSSFAGSHPYEQYF. DNA for the CDR3: TGTGCCAGCAGTAGTTTCGCAGGGTCCCATCCCTACGAGCAGTACTTC.

The rearrangement joins TRBV7-8 to TRBJ1-3; D might be TRBD1 (6 bases). V shed 8 bases and J shed 6 bases, with 14 bases lying between them. Germline loops: CDR1 SGHVS, CDR2 FQNEAQ. The length of the CDR3 is 13 residues. The CDR3 loop reads CASSFGGSNTIYF. CDR3 nucleotide sequence: TGTGCCAGCTCCTTCGGGGGCTCAAACACCATATATTTT.

V usage is TRBV29-1 and J usage is TRBJ2-3; D is perhaps TRBD2 (6 bases). This CDR3 is built from 14 residues. The ends were cut back, 5 bases at V and 2 bases at J, with 14 bases in the middle. Germline loops: CDR1 SQVTM, CDR2 ANQGSEA. CDR3 sequence reads: CSVLGRGDTDTQYF. Here the CDR3 DNA reads TGCAGCGTTTTGGGGCGGGGCGACACAGATACGCAGTATTTT.

This clone was observed a handful of times. This chain connects TRBV9 to TRBJ1-1; 10 nucleotides line up with TRBD1. Germline CDR1 reads SGDLS; CDR2 reads YYNGEE. The CDR3 totals 14 residues. With V trimmed by 2 bases and J by 11 bases, 9 bases remained unmatched. Here the CDR3 reads CASSVGGTGEYAFF. As DNA, the CDR3 is TGTGCCAGCAGCGTGGGTGGGACAGGGGAGTATGCTTTCTTT.

V gene TRBV18 combines with J gene TRBJ1-4; tentatively, D is TRBD1 (6 bases). The CDR3 loop spans 16 amino acids. CDR1 KGHSH and CDR2 LQKENI come from the germline V gene. Deletions cut 6 bases from V and 3 bases from J, with 17 bases between. CDR3 in amino acids: CASSQLQGRANEKLFF. As DNA, the CDR3 is TGTGCCAGCTCGCAATTACAGGGCAGGGCTAATGAAAAACTGTTTTTT.

On this clone itself: Other DNA sequences in the sample encode the same CDR3. This chain connects TRBV30 to TRBJ1-2, with D tentatively TRBD1 (6 bases). Trimming took off 3 bases at V and 4 bases at J, with 12 bases between the two ends. This CDR3 has 13 residues. Germline V CDR1 and CDR2: GTSNPN, SVGIG (reference sequence). The CDR3 region is CAWSRRGGYGYTF. The CDR3 DNA sequence: TGTGCCTGGAGCCGCAGGGGCGGCTATGGCTACACCTTC.

The chain combines TRBV19 with TRBJ2-7; TRBD1 matches at 10 bases. Germline V gene lookup returns CDR1 LNHDA and CDR2 SQIVND (reference sequence). The V gene end was trimmed by 5 bases and the J gene end by 2 bases; junction bases not matched to a gene: 6. The CDR3 length is 15 residues. The CDR3 DNA reads TGTGCCAGTAGTTTCGGGACAGGGGACCCCTACGAGCAGTACTTC. Encoded protein: CASSFGTGDPYEQYF.

The V gene is TRBV30, the J gene TRBJ2-5; D ambiguous. CDR1 is GTSNPN, CDR2 SVGIG, per germline (reference sequence). V lost 3 bases and J 4 bases, leaving 12 bases between the germline ends. CDR3 length equals 13 residues. CDR3 DNA sequence: TGTGCCTGGAGGGCACCCCCGGGAGAGACCCAGTACTTC. This translates into CAWRAPPGETQYF.

J is TRBJ2-1 and V is TRBV29-1; perhaps D is TRBD1 or TRBD2 (6 bases each). The CDR3 is made up of 14 amino acids. Germline V gene lookup returns CDR1 SQVTM and CDR2 ANQGSEA. Trimming took off 4 bases at V and 8 bases at J, with 18 bases between the two ends. CDR3 in amino acids: CSVGLGGRGDEQFF. As DNA, the CDR3 is TGCAGCGTTGGGTTAGGGGGGCGCGGGGATGAGCAGTTCTTC.

This chain joins TRBV11-3 and TRBJ2-1; TRBD2 matches at 13 bases. The V and J ends lost 5 bases and 9 bases, in that order; junction bases with no gene match: 4. This CDR3 has 14 amino acids. Per germline, CDR1 SGHNT and CDR2 YENEEA. The CDR3 DNA follows: TGTGCCAGCAGCCTACTAGCGGGAGGGGGTGAGCAGTTCTTC. Its translation is CASSLLAGGGEQFF.

The V and J genes are TRBV7-8 and TRBJ1-2, with unresolved D. Germline-derived CDR1 and CDR2 are SGHVS and FQNEAQ. The V end was cut by 1 base, the J end by 2 bases, with 11 bases between. The CDR3 is 15 residues long. The CDR3 reads CASSLGVQPNYGYTF. The CDR3, as DNA: TGTGCCAGCAGCTTAGGAGTACAACCAAACTATGGCTACACCTTC.

The chain joins TRBV9 to TRBJ1-2, with D uncertain. This CDR3 region has 13 residues. V was cut by 4 bases and J by 7 bases, with 14 bases left in between. Germline-derived CDR1 and CDR2 are SGDLS and YYNGEE. CDR3 amino acids: CASSPDPRVGYTF. The CDR3 DNA sequence: TGTGCCAGCAGCCCAGACCCCCGGGTTGGCTACACCTTC.

The chain carries TRBV9 and TRBJ1-5; 8 positions agree with TRBD1. This CDR3 is built from 16 residues. From germline, CDR1 is SGDLS and CDR2 YYNGEE. Trimming took 5 bases from V and 0 from J; bases not matched to a gene: 7. CDR3 amino acids: CASSPQGENSNQPQHF. CDR3 bases: TGTGCCAGCAGTCCACAGGGGGAAAATAGCAATCAGCCCCAGCATTTT.

The chain employs TRBV6-1 and TRBJ2-7; 7 bases are shared with TRBD1. The CDR3 totals 14 residues. The germline gives CDR1 MNHNS, CDR2 SASEGT. The J segment lost 3 bases and the V segment lost 6 bases, leaving 8 bases of the junction unmatched. CDR3 loop: CASRMTTGSYEQYF. The CDR3, as DNA: TGTGCCAGCAGGATGACGACAGGGAGCTACGAGCAGTACTTC.

V usage is TRBV5-8 and J usage is TRBJ2-5, with TRBD2 matching 11 bases. Germline V lookup: CDR1 SGHTS, CDR2 YDEGEE. This CDR3 contains 17 residues. The CDR3 DNA sequence: TGTGCTTCCCGACTAGCGGGAAATAGGCTCTACCAAGAGACCCAGTACTTC. It encodes CASRLAGNRLYQETQYF.

The rearrangement links TRBV28 to TRBJ2-1; 11 bases fit TRBD1. The CDR3 contains 16 residues. In germline, CDR1 is MDHEN, CDR2 SYDVKM. J was trimmed by 5 bases and V by 4 bases; bases with no gene match: 7. The CDR3 is CASSSPGQGGDNEQFF. In nucleotides, the CDR3 is TGTGCCAGCAGTTCCCCGGGACAGGGGGGGGACAATGAGCAGTTCTTC.

The chain couples TRBV7-2 to TRBJ2-2; 7 bases map to TRBD2. From germline, CDR1 is SGHTA and CDR2 FQGNSA. This CDR3 contains 16 residues. V dropped 0 bases and J dropped 1; count of bases not matched to a gene: 2. The DNA for the CDR3 is TGTGCCAGCAGCTTAGCTGGCGGGGGGAACACCGGGGAGCTGTTTTTT. This translates into CASSLAGGGNTGELFF.

V and J are TRBV11-2 and TRBJ1-2; tentative D call: TRBD1 (6 bases). The length of the CDR3 is 13 residues. Germline values: CDR1 SGHAT, CDR2 FQNNGV. V shed 3 bases and J shed 5 bases, with 10 bases lying between them. The DNA for the CDR3 is TGTGCCAGCAGCTTCCACAGGGAATATGGCTACACCTTC. Translated, it gives CASSFHREYGYTF. The variable domain in full, with the rest retrieved from reference TRBV11-2 and TRBJ1-2, is EAGVAQSPRYKIIEKRQSVAFWCNPISGHATLYWYQQILGQGPKLLIQFQNNGVVDDSQLPKDRFSAERLKGVDSTLKIQPAKLEDSAVYLCASSFHREYGYTFGSGTRLTVV.

This chain connects TRBV20-1 to TRBJ2-1; D is unclear. Germline CDR1 DFQATT, CDR2 SNEGSKA (reference sequence). The CDR3 contains 11 residues. Trimming removed 1 base at V and 7 bases at J, with 5 bases between. The CDR3 region is CSARGGNEQFF. The CDR3 DNA reads TGCAGTGCTAGAGGCGGTAATGAGCAGTTCTTC.

The count of this clone is one. The rearrangement joins TRBV6-1 to TRBJ2-2; unclear D gene. This CDR3 comprises 14 residues. V lost 6 bases to trimming and J lost 0 bases, with 8 bases between them. Germline CDR1 reads MNHNS; CDR2 reads SASEGT. The CDR3 reads CASRATTNTGELFF. The CDR3 DNA sequence: TGTGCCAGCAGAGCTACAACGAACACCGGGGAGCTGTTTTTT.

This chain uses TRBV2 with TRBJ2-3; D may be TRBD1 or TRBD2 (5 bases each). The V gene lost 4 bases and the J gene lost 0 bases, with 14 bases spanning the gap. There are 16 residues in the CDR3. Germline V gene sequence: CDR1 SNHLY, CDR2 FYNNEI. This chain's CDR3 is CASSAGLAVSTDTQYF. CDR3 coding DNA: TGTGCCAGCAGTGCGGGGCTAGCCGTAAGCACAGATACGCAGTATTTT.

The genes are TRBV9 and TRBJ2-7; 7 positions agree with TRBD2. V lost 0 bases and J lost 5; bases outside the gene matches: 5. Germline CDR1 is SGDLS and CDR2 is YYNGEE. The CDR3 sequence is 14 residues long. The CDR3 is CASSVVGGTDEQYF. The CDR3 region has the DNA TGTGCCAGCAGCGTAGTGGGAGGGACCGACGAGCAGTACTTC.

The V gene is TRBV18, the J gene TRBJ1-5; D remains ambiguous. The CDR3 is 14 residues long. Germline V gives CDR1 KGHSH, CDR2 LQKENI. The V end was cut by 4 bases, the J end by 1 base, with 8 bases between. In DNA, the CDR3 is TGTGCCAGCTCACTCGGGATGAGCAATCAGCCCCAGCATTTT. It yields the protein CASSLGMSNQPQHF. The complete variable domain, with remaining parts taken from reference TRBV18 and TRBJ1-5, reads NAGVMQNPRHLVRRRGQEARLRCSPMKGHSHVYWYRQLPEEGLKFMVYLQKENIIDESGMPKERFSAEFPKEGPSILRIQQVVRGDSAAYFCASSLGMSNQPQHFGDGTRLSIL.

This clone was seen a few times. This likely reflects a read error, since a far larger clone is one base away. The CDR3, as DNA: TGCAGCGTATCCGAGGGGAACACTGGAGCTTTCTTT. This codes for CSVSEGNTGAFF. The chain couples TRBV29-1 to TRBJ1-1, with D possibly matching TRBD1 (5 bases). The CDR3 spans 12 residues. The germline CDR1 and CDR2 sequences are SQVTM and ANQGSEA.

V usage is TRBV10-3 and J usage is TRBJ2-5, with D hard to call. The DNA end is more similar to TRBJ2-7, so the J call may be wrong. The CDR3 extends over 14 amino acids. In germline, CDR1 is ENHRY, CDR2 SYGVKD. CDR3 sequence: CAISVDWPPYEQYF. For the CDR3, the DNA is TGTGCCATCAGTGTCGACTGGCCCCCCTACGAGCAGTACTTC.

The sample holds one count of this clone. The chain employs TRBV9 and TRBJ2-5; 8 bases agree with TRBD1. The CDR3 extends over 15 amino acids. After removal of 3 bases from V and 1 base from J, the junction contained 5 bases not matched to a gene. From germline, CDR1 is SGDLS and CDR2 YYNGEE. The CDR3 sequence is CASSANDRGQETQYF. The CDR3 coding sequence is TGTGCCAGCAGCGCCAACGACAGGGGCCAAGAGACCCAGTACTTC.